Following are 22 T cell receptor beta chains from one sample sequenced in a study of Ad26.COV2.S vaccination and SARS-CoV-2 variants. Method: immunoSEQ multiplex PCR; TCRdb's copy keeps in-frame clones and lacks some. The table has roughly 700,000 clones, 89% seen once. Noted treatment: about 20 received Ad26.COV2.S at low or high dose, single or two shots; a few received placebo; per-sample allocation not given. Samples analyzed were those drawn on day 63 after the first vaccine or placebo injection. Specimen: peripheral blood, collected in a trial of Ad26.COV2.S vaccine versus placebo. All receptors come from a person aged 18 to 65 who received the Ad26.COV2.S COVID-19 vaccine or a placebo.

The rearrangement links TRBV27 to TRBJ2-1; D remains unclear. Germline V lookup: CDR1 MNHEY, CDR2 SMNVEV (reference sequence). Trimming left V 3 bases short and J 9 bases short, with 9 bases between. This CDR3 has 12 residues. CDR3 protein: CASSFNRGEQFF. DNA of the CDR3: TGTGCCAGCAGTTTTAACCGAGGTGAGCAGTTCTTC.

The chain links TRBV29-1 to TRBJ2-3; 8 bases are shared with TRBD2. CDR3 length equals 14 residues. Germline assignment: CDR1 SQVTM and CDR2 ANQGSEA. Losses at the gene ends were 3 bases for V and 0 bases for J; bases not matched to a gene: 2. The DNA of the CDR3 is TGCAGCGTTGAGTCTAGCGGGAGCACAGATACGCAGTATTTT. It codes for CSVESSGSTDTQYF.

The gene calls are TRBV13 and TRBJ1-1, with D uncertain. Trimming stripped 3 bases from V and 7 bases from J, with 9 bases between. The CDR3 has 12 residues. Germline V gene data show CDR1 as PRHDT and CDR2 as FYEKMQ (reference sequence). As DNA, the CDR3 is TGTGCCAGCAGCTTTTGGAGTTATGAAGCTTTCTTT. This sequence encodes CASSFWSYEAFF.

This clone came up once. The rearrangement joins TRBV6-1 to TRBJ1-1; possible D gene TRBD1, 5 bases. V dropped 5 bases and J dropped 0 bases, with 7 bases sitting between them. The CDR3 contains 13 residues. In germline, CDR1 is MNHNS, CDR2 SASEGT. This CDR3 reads CASSSQVNTEAFF. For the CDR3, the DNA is TGTGCCAGCAGTTCACAGGTGAACACTGAAGCTTTCTTT.

The CDR3 here is CASSHWPDEAFF. In DNA, the CDR3 is TGTGCCAGCAGCCATTGGCCAGATGAAGCTTTCTTT. The J gene is TRBJ1-1, the V gene TRBV5-6; D remains unclear. Germline assignment: CDR1 SGHDT and CDR2 YYEEEE. This CDR3 has 12 residues. The V end lost 4 bases, the J end lost 7 bases, and 11 bases lay between the germline ends.

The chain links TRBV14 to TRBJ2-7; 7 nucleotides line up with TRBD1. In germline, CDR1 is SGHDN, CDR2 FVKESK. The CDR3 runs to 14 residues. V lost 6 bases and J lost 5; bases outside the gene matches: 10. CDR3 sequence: CASSHLGQFNEQYF. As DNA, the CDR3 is TGTGCCAGCAGTCACTTGGGACAGTTCAACGAGCAGTACTTC.

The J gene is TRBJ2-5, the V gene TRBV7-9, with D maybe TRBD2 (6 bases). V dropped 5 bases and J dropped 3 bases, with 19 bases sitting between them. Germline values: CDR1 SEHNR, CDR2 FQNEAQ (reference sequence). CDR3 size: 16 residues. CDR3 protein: CASSGRLGRGKETQYF. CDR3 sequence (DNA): TGTGCCAGCAGCGGCAGATTAGGCCGGGGGAAAGAGACCCAGTACTTC.

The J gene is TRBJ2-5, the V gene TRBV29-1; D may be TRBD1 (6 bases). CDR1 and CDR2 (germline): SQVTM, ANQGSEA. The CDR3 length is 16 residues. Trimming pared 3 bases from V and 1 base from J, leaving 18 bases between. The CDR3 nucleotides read TGCAGCGTTGAGGGCCGAAGGGGCAGGGGCCAAGAGACCCAGTACTTC. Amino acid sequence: CSVEGRRGRGQETQYF.

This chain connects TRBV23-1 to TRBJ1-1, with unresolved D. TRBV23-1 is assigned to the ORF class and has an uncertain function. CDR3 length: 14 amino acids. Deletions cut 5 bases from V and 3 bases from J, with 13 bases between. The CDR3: CASSFSRKYTEAFF. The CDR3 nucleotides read TGCGCCAGCAGTTTCTCCCGGAAGTACACTGAAGCTTTCTTT.

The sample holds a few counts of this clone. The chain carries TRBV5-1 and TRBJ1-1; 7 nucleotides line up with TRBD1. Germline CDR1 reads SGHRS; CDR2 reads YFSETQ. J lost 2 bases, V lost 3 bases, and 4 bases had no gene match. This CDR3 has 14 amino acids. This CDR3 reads CASSSGQINTEAFF. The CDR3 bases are TGCGCCAGCAGCTCGGGACAGATTAACACTGAAGCTTTCTTT.

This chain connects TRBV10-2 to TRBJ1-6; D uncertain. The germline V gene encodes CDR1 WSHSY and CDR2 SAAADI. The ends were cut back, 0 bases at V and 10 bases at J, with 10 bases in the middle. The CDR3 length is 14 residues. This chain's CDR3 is CASSESGGQSPLHF. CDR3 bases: TGCGCCAGCAGTGAGTCGGGTGGGCAATCACCCCTCCACTTT.

The CDR3 DNA follows: TGTGCCAGCAGTGAACAGATCTCGGCTAGCGGGAGAGATACGCAGTATTTT. Its protein is CASSEQISASGRDTQYF. The rearrangement joins TRBV6-1 to TRBJ2-3; 10 nucleotides agree with TRBD2. CDR1 and CDR2 from the germline V gene are MNHNS and SASEGT. The V gene end was trimmed by 2 bases and the J gene end by 5 bases; junction bases not matched to a gene: 10. CDR3 length: 17 amino acids.

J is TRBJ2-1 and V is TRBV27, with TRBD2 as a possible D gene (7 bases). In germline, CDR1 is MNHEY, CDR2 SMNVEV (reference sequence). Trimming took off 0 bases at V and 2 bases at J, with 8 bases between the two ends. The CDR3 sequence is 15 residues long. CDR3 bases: TGTGCCAGCAGTTTATCGGGGGGGCCCTACAATGAGCAGTTCTTC. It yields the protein CASSLSGGPYNEQFF.

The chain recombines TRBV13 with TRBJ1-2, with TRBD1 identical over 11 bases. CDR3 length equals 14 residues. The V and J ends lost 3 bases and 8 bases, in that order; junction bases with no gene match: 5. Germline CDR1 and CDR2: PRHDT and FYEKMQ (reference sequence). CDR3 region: CASSLGQGVYGYTF. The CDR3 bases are TGTGCCAGCAGCTTGGGACAGGGGGTCTACGGCTACACCTTC.

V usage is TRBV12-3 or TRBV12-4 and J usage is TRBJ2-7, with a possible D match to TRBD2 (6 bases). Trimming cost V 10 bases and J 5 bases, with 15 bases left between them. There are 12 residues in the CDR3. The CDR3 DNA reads TGTGCCATCGGCAGGGCGGGGAACGAGCAGTACTTC. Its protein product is CAIGRAGNEQYF.

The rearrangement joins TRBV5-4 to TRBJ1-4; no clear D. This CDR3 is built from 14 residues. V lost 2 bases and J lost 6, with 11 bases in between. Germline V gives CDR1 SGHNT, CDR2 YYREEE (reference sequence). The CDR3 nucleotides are TGTGCCAGCAGCTTAGAAGGGCTTCATGAAAAACTGTTTTTT. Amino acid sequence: CASSLEGLHEKLFF. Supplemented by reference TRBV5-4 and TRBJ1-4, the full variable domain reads ETGVTQSPTHLIKTRGQQVTLRCSSQSGHNTVSWYQQALGQGPQFIFQYYREEENGRGNFPPRFSGLQFPNYSSELNVNALELDDSALYLCASSLEGLHEKLFFGSGTQLSVL.

CDR3 nucleotides: TGCGCCAGCAGCTTCGGGACAAATTACGCCGCTGAAGCTTTCTTT. It is translated as CASSFGTNYAAEAFF. The gene calls are TRBV5-1 and TRBJ1-1, with D possibly TRBD1 on 6 matching bases. Germline CDR1 reads SGHRS; CDR2 reads YFSETQ. The CDR3 contains 15 residues. Trimming pared 2 bases from V and 6 bases from J, leaving 17 bases between. Filled out from reference TRBV5-1 and TRBJ1-1, the complete variable domain reads KAGVTQTPRYLIKTRGQQVTLSCSPISGHRSVSWYQQTPGQGLQFLFEYFSETQRNKGNFPGRFSGRQFSNSRSEMNVSTLELGDSALYLCASSFGTNYAAEAFFGQGTRLTVV.

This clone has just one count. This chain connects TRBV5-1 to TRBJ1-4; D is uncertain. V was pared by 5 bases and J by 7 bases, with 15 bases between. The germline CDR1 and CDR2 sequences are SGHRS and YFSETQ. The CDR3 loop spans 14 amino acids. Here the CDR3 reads CASRSGRSSEKLFF. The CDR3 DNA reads TGCGCCAGCAGATCCGGGCGTTCGAGTGAAAAACTGTTTTTT. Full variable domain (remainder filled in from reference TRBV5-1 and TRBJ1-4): KAGVTQTPRYLIKTRGQQVTLSCSPISGHRSVSWYQQTPGQGLQFLFEYFSETQRNKGNFPGRFSGRQFSNSRSEMNVSTLELGDSALYLCASRSGRSSEKLFFGSGTQLSVL.

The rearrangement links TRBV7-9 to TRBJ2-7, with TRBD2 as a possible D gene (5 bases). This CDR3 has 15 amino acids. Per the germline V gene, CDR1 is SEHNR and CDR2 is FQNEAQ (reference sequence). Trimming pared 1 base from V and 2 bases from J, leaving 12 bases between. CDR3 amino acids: CASSLDPRGTYEQYF. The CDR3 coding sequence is TGTGCCAGCAGCTTAGATCCCCGGGGTACCTACGAGCAGTACTTC.

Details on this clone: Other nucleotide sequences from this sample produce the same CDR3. CDR3 nucleotide sequence: TGTGCCAGCAGTAGATCCGCAACTAATGAAAAACTGTTTTTT. Its protein is CASSRSATNEKLFF. The rearrangement links TRBV6-5 to TRBJ1-4; D not certain. The CDR3 totals 14 residues. Germline V gene data show CDR1 as MNHEY and CDR2 as SVGAGI. V lost 5 bases to trimming and J lost 0 bases, with 7 bases between them.

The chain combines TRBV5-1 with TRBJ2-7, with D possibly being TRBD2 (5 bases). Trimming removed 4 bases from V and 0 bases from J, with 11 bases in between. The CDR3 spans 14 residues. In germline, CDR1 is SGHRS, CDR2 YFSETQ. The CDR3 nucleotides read TGCGCCAGCAGCCCCGGTCGGGGCTCCTACGAGCAGTACTTC. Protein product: CASSPGRGSYEQYF.

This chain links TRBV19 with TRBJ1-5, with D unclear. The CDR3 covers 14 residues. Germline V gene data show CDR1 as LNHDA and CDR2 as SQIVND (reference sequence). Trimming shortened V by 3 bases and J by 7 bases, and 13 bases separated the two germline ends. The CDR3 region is CASSIHGEGQPQHF. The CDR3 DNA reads TGTGCCAGTAGTATTCATGGGGAAGGACAGCCCCAGCATTTT.